This T cell receptor beta chain is drawn from a study of T cell changes during pregnancy in multiple sclerosis. The assay was immunoSEQ multiplex PCR, and TCRdb's table has in-frame clones only and misses some. The sample lists some 39,000 clones; around nine tenths were seen once. This CDR3 spans 15 amino acids. V was cut by 2 bases and J by 6 bases, with 16 bases left in between. The germline V gene has CDR1 SGDLS and CDR2 YYNGEE. This clonotype originated in a female donor with multiple sclerosis, enrolled in a pregnancy study. The chain is built from TRBV9 and TRBJ2-3; maybe TRBD1 (6 bases). This specimen consisted of CD8+ T cells from peripheral blood mononuclear cells, obtained in the first trimester of pregnancy. The CDR3 DNA follows: TGTGCCAGCAGCGTTACGGGCGATACAGGGGATACGCAGTATTTT. Protein: CASSVTGDTGDTQYF.